This T cell receptor beta chain was obtained from a study of blood T cell repertoires in COVID-19. On the study more broadly: Researchers got acute and convalescent COVID-19 samples from the United States, Italy and Spain.

In the authors' methods: The authors estimated nucleated cell counts from reference gene primer amplification. The assay was immunoSEQ multiplex PCR, and TCRdb's table has in-frame clones only and misses some. V and J calls and clone size are copied from that table; D and trimming were computed from the DNA. This sample has 60,000 to 85,000 clones, with approximately 78% found just once. Looked up from germline, CDR1 is SGHRS and CDR2 is YFSETQ. The V end lost 1 base, the J end lost 1 base, and 11 bases lay between the germline ends. This CDR3 spans 15 amino acids. The gene calls are TRBV5-1 and TRBJ1-2, with TRBD1 as a possible D gene (6 bases). Material: peripheral blood. The sequence came from a woman aged 55-70 years with acute or convalescent COVID-19. The CDR3 sequence is CASSLSGGLNYGYTF. CDR3 nucleotides: TGCGCCAGCAGCTTGTCGGGGGGGCTTAACTATGGCTACACCTTC.